The rows below give T cell receptor beta chains drawn from one sample of a study of blood T cells in healthy people across ages. TCRdb itself ran the 5' RACE reads through MiXCR, one entry per CDR3 protein. The sample has some 1.5 million distinct CDR3 sequences, approximately 39% seen once; the top ten hold around 4%. Material: blood. These receptors were obtained from a woman between 18 and 30 years old in good health. The CDR3 runs from the conserved cysteine through the conserved F or W. A D gene is named only where the DNA matches it firmly. The size entry is marked missing in some rows and otherwise reads once, few, many or a size class.

NA TRBJ1-4 TRBV9 TRBD1 TGTGCCAGCAGCGTAGGGGGGGGACAGGCTAATGAAAAACTGTTTTTT CASSVGGGQANEKLFF
many TRBJ2-7 TRBV7-2 TRBD2 TGTGCCAGCAGAAAAGGTTATGGGACTAGCTACTACAATGAGCAGTACTTC CASRKGYGTSYYNEQYF
NA TRBJ1-2 TRBV7-2 NA TGTGCCAGCAGCTTAGACCTAGGCAGTATCTATGGCTACACCTTC CASSLDLGSIYGYTF
NA TRBJ2-1 TRBV7-8 TRBD2 TGTGCCAGCAGCACCCGAACGCGGGGAGGGGAGGATGAGCAGTTCTTC CASSTRTRGGEDEQFF
NA TRBJ1-1 TRBV29-1 NA TGCAGCGTCCTGCGCCTGGACACTGAAGCTTTCTTT CSVLRLDTEAFF
few TRBJ1-5 TRBV20-1 NA TGCAGTGCTAGAGCGGACATCAATCAGCCCCAGCATTTT CSARADINQPQHF
few TRBJ2-7 TRBV4-3 NA TGCGCCAGCAGCCATTCGGACCGATACGAGCAGTACTTC CASSHSDRYEQYF
NA TRBJ1-6 TRBV20-1 NA TGCAGTGCTAAACAGGGTGGAGCTGATAATTCATCCCCCCACTTT CSAKQGGADNSSPHF
NA TRBJ2-2 TRBV7-3 TRBD2 TGTGCCAGCAGCTTAAGTCGACGACTAGCGGGAGGGCCCGGGGAGCTGTTTTTT CASSLSRRLAGGPGELFF
NA TRBJ2-3 TRBV6-2/TRBV6-3 NA TGTGCCAGCAGTACCCTCGTAGATACGCAGTATTTT CASSTLVDTQYF
few TRBJ2-1 TRBV7-2 TRBD2 TGTGCCAGCCAACTAGCGGTCAACAATGAGCAGTTCTTC CASQLAVNNEQFF
few TRBJ2-7 TRBV28 TRBD2 TGTGCCACCGACGGTACTAGCGGGAGTTATGAGCAGTACTTC CATDGTSGSYEQYF
once TRBJ2-2 TRBV6-2/TRBV6-3 NA TGTGCCAGCAGTTACCCAGGGCCGAACACCGGGGAGCTGTTTTTT CASSYPGPNTGELFF
NA TRBJ2-3 TRBV12-3/TRBV12-4 TRBD2 TGTGCCAGCAGTTTTCTACGGACTAGCGGTACAGATACGCAGTATTTT CASSFLRTSGTDTQYF
NA TRBJ2-1 TRBV27 NA TGTGCCAGCAGTTCCAGGGGGGTGGCTAATGAGCAGTTCTTC CASSSRGVANEQFF
few TRBJ2-1 TRBV20-1 TRBD2 TGCAGTGCCAAGAGGGGGACTAGCGGATACAATGAGCAGTTCTTC CSAKRGTSGYNEQFF
NA TRBJ1-6 TRBV27 NA TGTGCCAGCAGTCTCGACCGGGGCCAATCACCCCTCCACTTT CASSLDRGQSPLHF
NA TRBJ1-1 TRBV15 TRBD1 TGTGCCACCAGCAGAACAGGGGATGGAGCGAACACTGAAGCTTTCTTT CATSRTGDGANTEAFF
NA TRBJ2-7 TRBV27 TRBD1 TGTGCCAGCACAGACGGGACAGGGGGCTTCCACGAGCAGTACTTC CASTDGTGGFHEQYF
few TRBJ1-6 TRBV6-6 TRBD1 TGTGCCAGCCGGGGACAGACTTCAAATAATTCACCCCTCCACTTT CASRGQTSNNSPLHF
NA TRBJ2-1 TRBV12-3/TRBV12-4 NA TGTGCCAGCACCCGTGGATCGCTCTCCTACAATGAGCAGTTCTTC CASTRGSLSYNEQFF
NA TRBJ2-3 TRBV7-2 NA TGTGCCAGCAGCTTCTACCGAGCAATAGATACGCAGTATTTT CASSFYRAIDTQYF
NA TRBJ2-7 TRBV12-3/TRBV12-4 NA TGTGTCAGCAGTTCCCGCATTTCGCTCGAGCAGTACTTC CVSSSRISLEQYF
NA TRBJ1-5 TRBV12-3/TRBV12-4 NA TGTGCCAGCAGTTTGAGCCTATACCAGCCCCAGCATTTT CASSLSLYQPQHF
NA TRBJ1-1 TRBV6-5 NA TGTGCCGGCAGCGTTACAGGGAGTGGTACTGAAGCTTTCTTT CAGSVTGSGTEAFF
NA TRBJ2-7 TRBV3-1 TRBD1 TGTGCCGGCAGCCTCGGGACAGGTGCCTACGAGCAGTACTTC CAGSLGTGAYEQYF
many TRBJ1-2 TRBV5-1 NA TGTGCCAGCAGTTTACCAGAAAACTATGGCTACACCTTC CASSLPENYGYTF
NA TRBJ2-2 TRBV7-2 NA TGTGCCAGCAGCGAGGAGGAGAACACCGAGGAGCTGTTTTTT CASSEEENTEELFF
few TRBJ1-5 TRBV5-1 NA TGCGCCAGCAGCTTCAGCAGATTCAATCAGCCCCAGCATTTT CASSFSRFNQPQHF
NA TRBJ2-5 TRBV20-1 TRBD2 TGCAGTGCTAGACTAGCGGGAGACCCGACGTACCAAGAGACCCAGTACTTC CSARLAGDPTYQETQYF
few TRBJ1-1 TRBV20-1 TRBD1 TGCAGTGCTAGGAAGGACAGGGACACTGAAGCTTTCTTT CSARKDRDTEAFF
many TRBJ2-7 TRBV2 TRBD2 TGTGCCAGCAGTCGAACCGGGACTAGCGGGGGCTACGAGCAGTACTTC CASSRTGTSGGYEQYF
NA TRBJ1-1 TRBV7-9 TRBD1 TGTGCCAGCAGCACCTCCGGGACAGGGAAAGCTTTCTTT CASSTSGTGKAFF
few TRBJ2-3 TRBV27 TRBD1 TGTGCCAGCAGTTTAGGTAGCCCTCAGGGGGTAGATACGCAGTATTTT CASSLGSPQGVDTQYF
few TRBJ1-1 TRBV29-1 TRBD1 TGCAGCGTGAACCTGCGACAGGGTTCCACTGAAGCTTTCTTT CSVNLRQGSTEAFF
NA TRBJ1-5 TRBV21-1 NA TGTGCCAGCAGCGGCGACAGGGACCATAGCAATCAGCCCCAGCATTTT CASSGDRDHSNQPQHF
few TRBJ2-4 TRBV28 NA TGTGCCAGCAGTCCTAGGGTCCAGCTGGGAAACATTCAGTACTTC CASSPRVQLGNIQYF
NA TRBJ2-5 TRBV6-2/TRBV6-3 TRBD2 TGTGCCGGCAGTTCCTCTCTAGCGGTCCCTCTGGAGCAGTACTTC CAGSSSLAVPLEQYF
few TRBJ2-3 TRBV4-1 NA TGCGCCAGCAGCCCCTACGCCCCTACAGATACGCAGTATTTT CASSPYAPTDTQYF
few TRBJ2-1 TRBV29-1 NA TGCAGCGCCTCGGGGTTCCCGCGATTGAATGAGCAGTTCTTC CSASGFPRLNEQFF
NA TRBJ1-2 TRBV7-9 NA TGTGCCAGCAGCTTCATCAATCCCGGCTACACCTTC CASSFINPGYTF
NA TRBJ2-5 TRBV7-2 NA TGTGCCAGCAGCTTACCGGGGCAACGAGAGACCCAGTACTTC CASSLPGQRETQYF
NA TRBJ1-1 TRBV4-1 NA TGCGCCAGCAGCCATCACACAGGGAGTAAGAACACTGAAGCTTTCTTT CASSHHTGSKNTEAFF
few TRBJ2-1 TRBV20-1 TRBD2 TGCAGCGCGCCGGATCGGGCTAGCGGGTTAGAGACCCAGTTCTTC CSAPDRASGLETQFF
NA TRBJ2-1 TRBV7-2 NA TGTGCCAGCAGCTTCGTTATTTCAGGGACTGGTGATGAGCAGTTCTTC CASSFVISGTGDEQFF
NA TRBJ1-1 TRBV20-1 NA TGCAGTGCTAGGAGTGAGAGGAACACTGAAGCTTTCTTT CSARSERNTEAFF
few TRBJ2-3 TRBV13 TRBD2 TGTGCCAGCAGCTTTTGGACTAGCGGGAGGACAGATACGCAGTATTTT CASSFWTSGRTDTQYF
NA TRBJ2-7 TRBV6-6 TRBD1 TGTGCCAGCAGTTACGTCTCGGGACAGGGTTACGAGCAGTACTTC CASSYVSGQGYEQYF
NA TRBJ2-3 TRBV6-2/TRBV6-3 NA TGTGCCAGCAGTTACGCTAGGGATACGCAGTATTTT CASSYARDTQYF
NA TRBJ2-7 TRBV7-9 TRBD1 TGTGCCAGCAGCGCCACAGGGGGCCACGAGCAGTACTTC CASSATGGHEQYF
NA TRBJ2-7 TRBV7-2 NA TGTGCCAGCAGCCCCCGTCTGGGCTTCACCTACGAGCAGTACTTC CASSPRLGFTYEQYF
NA TRBJ2-1 TRBV7-8 TRBD1 TGTGCCAGCAGCGGCCCAACAGGGGGCTTTTTGAACAATGAGCAGTTCTTC CASSGPTGGFLNNEQFF
few TRBJ2-7 TRBV11-2 TRBD1 TGTGCCAGCAGGAACAGGGGGAGATACGAGCAGTACTTC CASRNRGRYEQYF
NA TRBJ2-7 TRBV20-1 TRBD1 TGCAGTGCTCCCCGCGGGACAGGGGTCTACGAGCAGTACTTC CSAPRGTGVYEQYF